A single sample is the source of the 7 T cell receptor beta chains below, sequenced in a study of tumor and adjacent non-tumor tissue in lung cancer. Three rounds of nested PCR, following a modified ARM-PCR protocol, produced the TCRbeta library. MiXCR was run by TCRdb on the multiplex PCR reads, yielding one entry per CDR3 protein. The sample shows about 98,000 distinct CDR3 sequences, 80% of them seen only once. This sample's RNA came from whole unsorted tissue. Distant lung tissue was collected more than 3 cm away from the tumor edge. The specimen sequenced was distant non-tumor lung tissue. These receptors were collected from a man between 60 and 75 years old with small cell lung cancer.

The chain uses TRBV5-1 and TRBJ2-1; the match to TRBD2 covers 7 bases. J gave up 4 bases and V 8 bases, and 18 bases lay outside the gene matches. The germline V gene encodes CDR1 SGHRS and CDR2 YFSETQ. The CDR3 is 17 residues long. The CDR3 DNA reads TGCGCCAGGAGCACTGGGAAACGGCTAGCGGCTTACAATGAGCAGTTCTTC. It encodes CARSTGKRLAAYNEQFF.

On this clonotype: This may arise from a read error, as a much more abundant clone is one base away. The chain uses TRBV4-2 and TRBJ2-1; D is undetermined. The CDR3 covers 15 residues. Looked up from germline, CDR1 is LGHNA and CDR2 is YNFKEQ. V lost 8 bases and J 5 bases, leaving 19 bases between the germline ends. The CDR3 DNA reads TGTGCCAGCGACCCAGGCTTTGACTCAGACAATGAGCAGTTCTTC. This sequence encodes CASDPGFDSDNEQFF.

The genes are TRBV30 and TRBJ2-7; D gene ambiguous. The CDR3 is 12 residues long. V lost 2 bases, J lost 4 bases, and 9 bases lay in between. Germline V gene sequence: CDR1 GTSNPN, CDR2 SVGIG (reference sequence). DNA of the CDR3: TGTGCCTGGAGTTGGGTGACTTACGAGCAGTACGTC. Translating gives CAWSWVTYEQYV.

The gene calls are TRBV7-3 and TRBJ1-1; D gene ambiguous. CDR3 length: 14 residues. V lost 4 bases and J lost 1, with 10 bases in between. In germline, CDR1 is SGHTA, CDR2 FQGTGA. CDR3 sequence: CASSYGNRNTEAFF. In DNA form, the CDR3 reads TGTGCCAGCAGCTATGGAAATCGGAACACTGAAGCTTTCTTT.

For this clonotype: One junction end does not reproduce the germline sequence, and a read error may be involved. V gene TRBV7-8 combines with J gene TRBJ2-3; 15 bases line up with TRBD2. Germline loops: CDR1 SGHVS, CDR2 FQNEAQ. This CDR3 comprises 18 residues. The CDR3 DNA follows: TGTGCCAGCGGCCTACGGACTAGCGGGAGGGCCGGGGCAGATACGCATTATTTT. Amino acids: CASGLRTSGRAGADTHYF.

This clonotype came up many times. This chain joins TRBV29-1 and TRBJ2-4; TRBD1 might be the D (6 bases). Germline CDR1 SQVTM, CDR2 ANQGSEA. The CDR3 spans 14 residues. Trimming stripped 5 bases from V and 0 bases from J, with 11 bases between. The CDR3 DNA reads as TGCAGCGTTCGGACAGAACTAGCCAAAAACATTCAGTACTTC. Protein product: CSVRTELAKNIQYF.

Of note for this clonotype: The junction departs from germline at one end; a sequencing error may be responsible. V is TRBV6-5 and J is TRBJ2-3; D unresolved. The CDR3 is 16 residues long. Germline loops: CDR1 MNHEY, CDR2 SVGAGI. The CDR3 coding sequence is TGTGCCAACAGTTACGGGTCTGGTTCCCGCACAGATACGCAGTATTTT. Translating gives CANSYGSGSRTDTQYF.